The 10 T cell receptor beta chains presented below share a single source sample, sequenced in a study of radiotherapy plus CTLA-4 blockade in lung cancer. Libraries were prepared by immunoSEQ multiplex PCR; TCRdb keeps only in-frame clonotypes and omits some of them. The data contain about 59,000 clones, just under 85% of them singletons. Material: peripheral blood, obtained from a patient treated with radiotherapy plus ipilimumab. The receptors were gathered from a human donor with non-small cell lung cancer whose response to radiotherapy plus ipilimumab could not be evaluated.

This chain uses TRBV18 with TRBJ1-6, with 8 bases lining up with TRBD1. The CDR3 is 14 amino acids. V shed 3 bases and J 10 bases; nucleotides not matched to a gene: 5. In germline, CDR1 is KGHSH, CDR2 LQKENI. CDR3 in amino acids: CASSPGQGGSPLHF. The CDR3 DNA is TGTGCCAGCTCACCCGGACAGGGTGGGTCACCCCTCCACTTT.

The chain combines TRBV30 with TRBJ1-3, with 7 positions matching TRBD1. Germline V CDR1 and CDR2: GTSNPN, SVGIG (reference sequence). The CDR3 length is 12 residues. Trimming removed 3 bases from V and 10 bases from J; junction bases left unmatched: 6. The CDR3 loop is CAWSSDRSTIYF. The CDR3 DNA sequence: TGTGCCTGGAGCTCGGACAGGTCGACCATATATTTT.

The chain couples TRBV29-1 to TRBJ2-4; TRBD1 is a possible D gene (6 bases). V dropped 1 base and J dropped 5 bases, with 9 bases sitting between them. Germline V gives CDR1 SQVTM, CDR2 ANQGSEA. The CDR3 loop spans 13 amino acids. This CDR3 reads CSVEAGHQNIQYF. CDR3 sequence (DNA): TGCAGCGTTGAAGCGGGACATCAAAACATTCAGTACTTC.

The genes are TRBV27 and TRBJ1-1; 11 positions match TRBD1. The CDR3 runs 15 residues. V lost 5 bases to trimming and J lost 7 bases; unmatched junction nucleotides: 9. Germline V lookup: CDR1 MNHEY, CDR2 SMNVEV (reference sequence). CDR3 region: CASSAPGQGVGEAFF. The CDR3 nucleotides are TGTGCCAGCAGTGCACCGGGACAGGGGGTCGGTGAAGCTTTCTTT.

The chain recombines TRBV4-3 with TRBJ2-3; possibly TRBD1 for D (7 bases). Germline assignment: CDR1 LGHNA and CDR2 YSLEER. CDR3 length: 15 amino acids. V was clipped by 0 bases and J by 5 bases, with 12 bases between them. CDR3 loop: CASSQEEGAGDTQYF. The CDR3, as DNA: TGCGCCAGCAGCCAAGAGGAGGGGGCGGGAGATACGCAGTATTTT.

This rearrangement joins TRBV7-9 to TRBJ2-3; D gene unclear. V dropped 7 bases and J dropped 6 bases, with 14 bases sitting between them. CDR3 size: 13 residues. CDR1 is SEHNR and CDR2 is FQNEAQ in the germline V gene (reference sequence). The CDR3 region is CASTPSQTDTQYF. The CDR3 region has the DNA TGTGCCAGCACCCCTAGTCAAACGGATACGCAGTATTTT. Full variable domain (rest looked up from reference TRBV7-9 and TRBJ2-3): DTGVSQNPRHKITKRGQNVTFRCDPISEHNRLYWYRQTLGQGPEFLTYFQNEAQLEKSRLLSDRFSAERPKGSFSTLEIQRTEQGDSAMYLCASTPSQTDTQYFGPGTRLTVL.

The CDR3, as DNA: TGTGCCAGCAGCCGGGGGGGGGATGACGAGCAGTACTTC. Its translation: CASSRGGDDEQYF. The chain carries TRBV28 and TRBJ2-7; 8 bases are shared with TRBD2. The CDR3 spans 13 residues. Trimming at V came to 6 bases and at J to 5 bases, leaving 6 bases not matched to a gene. The germline gives CDR1 MDHEN, CDR2 SYDVKM.

The chain joins TRBV5-1 to TRBJ1-5; D uncertain. This CDR3 comprises 13 residues. Deletions cut 4 bases from V and 3 bases from J, with 8 bases between. Germline-derived CDR1 and CDR2 are SGHRS and YFSETQ. CDR3 sequence: CASSHTYNQPQHF. The CDR3 nucleotides are TGCGCCAGCAGCCATACATACAATCAGCCCCAGCATTTT.

This clone appeared a few times. V gene TRBV7-2 combines with J gene TRBJ2-7, with D unresolved. The V gene's germline CDR1 is SGHTA and CDR2 FQGNSA. The CDR3 has 12 residues. Deletions cut 0 bases from V and 7 bases from J, with 7 bases between. DNA of the CDR3: TGTGCCAGCAGCTTAGCGCAGGAAGAGCAGTACTTC. Translated: CASSLAQEEQYF. The full variable domain, with the rest looked up from reference TRBV7-2 and TRBJ2-7, is GAGVSQSPSNKVTEKGKDVELRCDPISGHTALYWYRQSLGQGLEFLIYFQGNSAPDKSGLPSDRFSAERTGGSVSTLTIQRTQQEDSAVYLCASSLAQEEQYFGPGTRLTVT.

The chain is built from TRBV4-1 and TRBJ2-1; 12 bases agree with TRBD2. Looked up from germline, CDR1 is MGHRA and CDR2 is YSYEKL. Germline trimming cut 1 base from V and 5 bases from J; bases unmatched to any gene: 3. This CDR3 comprises 16 residues. The CDR3 sequence: CASSQGLAGGHNEQFF. DNA of the CDR3: TGCGCCAGCAGCCAAGGGCTAGCGGGAGGGCACAATGAGCAGTTCTTC.